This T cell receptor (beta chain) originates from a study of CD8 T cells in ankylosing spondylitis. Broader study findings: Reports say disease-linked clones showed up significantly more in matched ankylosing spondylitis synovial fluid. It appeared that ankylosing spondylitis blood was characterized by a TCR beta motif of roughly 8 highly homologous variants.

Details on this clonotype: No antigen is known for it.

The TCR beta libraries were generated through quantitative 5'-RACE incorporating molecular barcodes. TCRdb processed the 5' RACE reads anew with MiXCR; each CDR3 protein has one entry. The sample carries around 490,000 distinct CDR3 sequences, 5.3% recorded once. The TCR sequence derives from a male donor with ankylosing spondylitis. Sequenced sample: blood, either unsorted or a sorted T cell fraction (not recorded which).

The CDR3 here is CASSLRGTTNTGELFF. CDR3 nucleotide sequence: TGTGCCAGCAGTTTACGCGGGACCACGAACACCGGGGAGCTGTTTTTT. The chain couples TRBV27 to TRBJ2-2; D is possibly TRBD2 (6 bases). Germline CDR1 reads MNHEY; CDR2 reads SMNVEV (reference sequence). Between the trimmed V and J ends, which lost 2 bases and 0 bases, there was a span of 10 bases. The CDR3 totals 16 residues.